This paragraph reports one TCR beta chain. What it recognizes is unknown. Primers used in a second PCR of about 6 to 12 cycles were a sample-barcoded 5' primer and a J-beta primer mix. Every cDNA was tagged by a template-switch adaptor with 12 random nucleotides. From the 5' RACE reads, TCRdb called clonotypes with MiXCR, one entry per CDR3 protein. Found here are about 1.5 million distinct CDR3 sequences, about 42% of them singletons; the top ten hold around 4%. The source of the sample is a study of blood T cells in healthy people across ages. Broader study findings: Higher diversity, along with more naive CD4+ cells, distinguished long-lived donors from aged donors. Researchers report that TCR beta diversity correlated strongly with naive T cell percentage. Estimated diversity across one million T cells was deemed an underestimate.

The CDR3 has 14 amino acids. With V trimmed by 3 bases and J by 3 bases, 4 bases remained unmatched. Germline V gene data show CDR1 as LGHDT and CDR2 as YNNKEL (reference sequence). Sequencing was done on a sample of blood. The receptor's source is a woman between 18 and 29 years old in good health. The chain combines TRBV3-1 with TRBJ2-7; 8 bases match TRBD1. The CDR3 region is CASSQGQALYEQYF. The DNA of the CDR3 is TGTGCCAGCAGCCAGGGACAGGCGCTCTACGAGCAGTACTTC.